This note documents a single TCR beta chain sequence. Its recognized antigen is unknown. Base quality data are lacking; no much larger clone is found one base away. This sample is drawn from a study of OX40 agonist ivuxolimab in advanced cancers. Describing the broader study: The costimulatory receptor OX40 (CD134) was targeted by ivuxolimab, a fully human IgG2 agonistic monoclonal antibody. In the dose-escalation cohort, around four fifths of patients were male, and the mean age was roughly 60 years, with a range of about 23 to 80. Prior anti-PD-1, anti-PD-L1 or anti-CTLA-4 therapy was permitted, and checkpoint inhibitors had been received by approximately 39% of dose-escalation patients. Intravenous ivuxolimab was administered to patients every 2 weeks at six dose levels: 0.01, 0.1, 0.3, 1.5, 3 and 10 mg/kg. The point of sequencing TCRbeta in the periphery was to test whether ivuxolimab changed TCR sequence diversity and drove clonal T-cell expansion. The paper covers the monotherapy dose-escalation part of the phase I ivuxolimab trial, which included N ≈ 50 patients. Three dose-escalation patients achieved partial responses, one with hepatocellular carcinoma and two with cutaneous melanoma. Of the 50 to 55 patients in dose escalation, 19 had hepatocellular carcinoma, about 15 had melanoma, 9 had renal cell carcinoma and 9 had head and neck cancer. Beyond this particular receptor, the publication reports: Antigen specificity was not determined for the clonally expanded peripheral T cells. In the 0.1-3.0 mg/kg groups, partial responders were among the patients with the lowest normalized peripheral clonal expansion, particularly in CD8+ T cells. After ivuxolimab, more expanded clones were found on average in CD8+ T cells than in CD4+ T cells. Low levels of normalized T-cell clonal expansion were also shown by some nonresponding patients. At doses of 0.1 to 3.0 mg/kg, clonal expansion of both CD4+ and CD8+ T cells in blood was seen between baseline and week 6.

Genomic DNA was extracted from sorted cells for sequencing of the TCRbeta CDR3 region. The immunoSEQ Assay was used for sequencing of TCRbeta CDR3 regions. The clones in this table, taken by TCRdb from immuneACCESS, are in-frame only. Not every clone is retained; where verified, under half of the shortfall comes from an unresolved V gene, and the cause of the rest is unknown. The sample has about 81,000 clones on record, around 84% of them singletons. The leading ten clones occupy 6.6% of the sample. The trial excluded patients who had a history of autoimmune disease or were on systemic immunosuppression. Peripheral blood for TCR sequencing was drawn from every dose cohort at baseline, at cycle 4 day 1 and at cycle 7 day 1. Samples were obtained from an open-label, multicenter, first-in-human phase I dose-escalation trial of ivuxolimab. The trial enrolled adults with locally advanced or metastatic head and neck squamous cell, hepatocellular, melanoma or renal cell carcinoma. CD4+ and CD8+ T cells were sorted separately from peripheral blood before TCR sequencing.

The CDR3 covers 15 residues, taking in both the cysteine and the phenylalanine. This entry keeps only the CDR3 DNA: 45 bases, framed from base 1. CDR1 and CDR2, looked up from the germline V gene (reference sequence), are MNHNY and SVGAGI. V loses 6 bases at its end and J loses 6 bases; junction bases beyond the gene matches: 10. The chain is assembled from TRBV6-6 and TRBJ2-3, with 9 junctional bases fitting TRBD2. The source of this sequence is an adult with an advanced solid tumor such as melanoma, head and neck, liver or kidney cancer. Sequencing used CD4+ or CD8+ T cells sorted from blood, obtained in a trial of the OX40 agonist ivuxolimab. In nucleotides, the sequence is TGTGCCAGCAGCCTCCCGGCGGGGGGGAGGGATACGCAGTATTTT. This translates into CASSLPAGGRDTQYF.